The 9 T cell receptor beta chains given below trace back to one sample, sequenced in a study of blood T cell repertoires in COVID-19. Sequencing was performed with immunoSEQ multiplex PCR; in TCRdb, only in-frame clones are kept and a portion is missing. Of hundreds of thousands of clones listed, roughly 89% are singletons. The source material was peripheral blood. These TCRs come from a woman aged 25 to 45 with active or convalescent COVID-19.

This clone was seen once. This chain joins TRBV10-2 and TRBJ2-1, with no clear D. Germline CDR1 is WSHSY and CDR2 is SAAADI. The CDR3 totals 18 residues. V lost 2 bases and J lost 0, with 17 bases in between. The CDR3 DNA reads TGCGCCAGCAGTGAGGCGATGCCAGGAAAACCCTCCTACAATGAGCAGTTCTTC. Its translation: CASSEAMPGKPSYNEQFF.

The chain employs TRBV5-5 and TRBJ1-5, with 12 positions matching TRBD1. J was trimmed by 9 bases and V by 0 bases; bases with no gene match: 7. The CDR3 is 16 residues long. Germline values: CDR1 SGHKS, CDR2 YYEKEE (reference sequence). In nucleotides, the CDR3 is TGTGCCAGCAGCTTGGCAGGGACAGGGGGCGTATGGCCCCAGCATTTT. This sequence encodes CASSLAGTGGVWPQHF.

DNA of the CDR3: TGCAGCGTTGCAGGGTTGACTGAAGCTTTCTTT. Protein product: CSVAGLTEAFF. V is TRBV29-1 and J is TRBJ1-1, with TRBD1 as a possible D gene (5 bases). This CDR3 is 11 amino acids long. Germline lookup yields CDR1 SQVTM and CDR2 ANQGSEA. V was clipped by 4 bases and J by 5 bases, with 8 bases between them.

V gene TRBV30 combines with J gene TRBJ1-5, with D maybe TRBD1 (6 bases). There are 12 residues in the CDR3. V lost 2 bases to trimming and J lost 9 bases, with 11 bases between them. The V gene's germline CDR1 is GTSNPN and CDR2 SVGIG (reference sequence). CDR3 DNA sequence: TGTGCCTGGAGTCAGGGGCCTGGGCCCCAGCATTTT. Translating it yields CAWSQGPGPQHF.

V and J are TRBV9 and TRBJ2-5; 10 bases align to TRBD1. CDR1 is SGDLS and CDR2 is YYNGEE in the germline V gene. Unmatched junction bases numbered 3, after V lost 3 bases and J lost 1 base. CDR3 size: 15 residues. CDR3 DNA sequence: TGTGCCAGCAGCGACCGGGACAGGGGCCAAGAGACCCAGTACTTC. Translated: CASSDRDRGQETQYF.

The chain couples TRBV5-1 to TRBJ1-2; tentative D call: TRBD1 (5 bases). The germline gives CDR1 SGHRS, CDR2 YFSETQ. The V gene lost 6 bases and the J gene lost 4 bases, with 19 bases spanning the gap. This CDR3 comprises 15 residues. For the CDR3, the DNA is TGCGCCAGCACCCCGGACCCGGGGGTTGGCTATGGCTACACCTTC. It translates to CASTPDPGVGYGYTF.

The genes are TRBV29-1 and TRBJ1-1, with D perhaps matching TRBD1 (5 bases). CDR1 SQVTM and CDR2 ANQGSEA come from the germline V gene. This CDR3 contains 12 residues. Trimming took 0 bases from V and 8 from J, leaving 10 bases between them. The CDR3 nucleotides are TGCAGCGTTGAAGATCAGGGAAGGGAAGCTTTCTTT. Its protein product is CSVEDQGREAFF.

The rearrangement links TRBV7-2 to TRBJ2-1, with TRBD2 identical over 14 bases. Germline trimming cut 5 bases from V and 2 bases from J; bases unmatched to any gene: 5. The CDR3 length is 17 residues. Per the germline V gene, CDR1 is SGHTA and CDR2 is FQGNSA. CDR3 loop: CASSPWTSGGTYNEQFF. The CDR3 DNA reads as TGTGCCAGCAGCCCCTGGACTAGCGGGGGGACCTACAATGAGCAGTTCTTC.

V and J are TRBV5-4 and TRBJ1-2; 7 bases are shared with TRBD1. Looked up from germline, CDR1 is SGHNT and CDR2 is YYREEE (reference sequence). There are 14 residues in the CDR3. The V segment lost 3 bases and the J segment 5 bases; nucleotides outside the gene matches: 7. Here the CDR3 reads CASSSGQALYGYTF. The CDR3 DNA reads TGTGCCAGCAGCTCTGGACAGGCCCTATATGGCTACACCTTC.